This is a list of T cell receptor beta chains from one sample in a study of blood T cell repertoires in COVID-19. Sequencing used immunoSEQ multiplex PCR; TCRdb keeps in-frame clones, though not all of them. This table holds about 180,000 clones, 80% to 90% found once. Sequencing input: peripheral blood. Source of these receptors: a man aged 18 to 30 who had recovered from COVID-19. The CDR3 runs from the conserved cysteine through the conserved F or W. The order of the fields is V gene, J gene, clone size, D gene, CDR3 protein, CDR3 DNA. A D gene is named only where the DNA matches it firmly. Size values are once, few and many counts, or a class for expanded clones, and some rows have none.

>TRBV6-6|TRBJ1-3|NA|NA
CASRTEGGSGNTIYF
TGTGCCAGCAGAACCGAAGGAGGCTCTGGAAACACCATATATTTT
>TRBV28|TRBJ1-6|NA|NA
CASSTAGASYNSPLHF
TGTGCCAGCAGCACTGCAGGGGCTAGCTATAATTCACCCCTCCACTTT
>TRBV6-1|TRBJ2-3|once|TRBD1
CASSEQGADTQYF
TGTGCCAGCAGTGAACAGGGGGCAGATACGCAGTATTTT
>TRBV19|TRBJ2-5|NA|NA
CASKGLSLGMQYF
TGTGCCAGCAAAGGACTGTCTCTGGGGATGCAGTACTTC
>TRBV9|TRBJ2-3|NA|NA
CASSVVGADTDTQYF
TGTGCCAGCAGCGTAGTGGGGGCTGACACAGATACGCAGTATTTT
>TRBV29-1|TRBJ2-3|NA|TRBD2
CSVREAGKKDTQYF
TGCAGCGTTCGAGAAGCGGGAAAGAAAGATACGCAGTATTTT
>TRBV27|TRBJ1-1|NA|TRBD1
CASRKYRGMNTEAFF
TGTGCCAGCAGAAAATACAGGGGGATGAACACTGAAGCTTTCTTT
>TRBV7-8|TRBJ2-7|NA|TRBD1
CASSFGTAPSYEQYF
TGTGCCAGCAGCTTCGGGACAGCTCCCTCCTACGAGCAGTACTTC
>TRBV11-2|TRBJ2-5|NA|NA
CASSLRTEETQYF
TGTGCCAGCAGCTTAAGGACAGAAGAGACCCAGTACTTC
>TRBV7-3|TRBJ1-1|NA|NA
CASSLMQGSEAFF
TGTGCCAGCAGCTTAATGCAGGGCTCTGAAGCTTTCTTT
>TRBV20-1|TRBJ2-7|NA|NA
CSASRAGRNYEQYF
TGCAGTGCTAGTAGGGCAGGGCGCAACTACGAGCAGTACTTC
>TRBV7-2|TRBJ2-7|NA|NA
CASSPGSGNYEQYF
TGTGCCAGCAGCCCCGGGAGCGGAAACTACGAGCAGTACTTC
>TRBV6-5|TRBJ1-5|NA|NA
CASSYSISGHGQPQHF
TGTGCCAGCAGTTACTCGATTTCAGGGCACGGTCAGCCCCAGCATTTT
>TRBV5-6|TRBJ2-5|NA|NA
CASSPRGPRSLETQYF
TGTGCCAGCAGCCCTAGGGGTCCTCGGAGTTTGGAGACCCAGTACTTC
>TRBV7-2|TRBJ1-2|NA|NA
CASSPRQAYGYTF
TGTGCCAGCAGCCCCAGACAGGCCTATGGCTACACCTTC
>TRBV6-2/TRBV6-3|TRBJ2-7|NA|NA
CASSWGHTYEQYF
TGTGCCAGCAGTTGGGGACATACCTACGAGCAGTACTTC
>TRBV6-2/TRBV6-3|TRBJ2-5|NA|TRBD1
CASSSGGSETQYF
TGTGCCAGCAGCTCAGGGGGATCAGAGACCCAGTACTTC
>TRBV11-2|TRBJ2-1|NA|TRBD2
CASSLDMIAGVHEQFF
TGTGCCAGCAGCTTAGATATGATAGCGGGAGTACATGAGCAGTTCTTC
>TRBV5-4|TRBJ1-1|NA|NA
CASSFNNRVNTEAFF
TGTGCCAGCAGCTTTAACAACAGGGTGAACACTGAAGCTTTCTTT
>TRBV18|TRBJ2-5|NA|TRBD1
CASSPPVLQGKETQYF
TGTGCCAGCTCACCACCGGTCCTACAGGGGAAGGAGACCCAGTACTTC
>TRBV5-1|TRBJ2-7|NA|TRBD2
CASSGASGSGNEQYF
TGCGCCAGCAGCGGGGCTAGCGGGAGTGGGAACGAGCAGTACTTC
>TRBV29-1|TRBJ2-3|few|TRBD2
CSVGGGRRMLDTQYF
TGCAGCGTTGGCGGCGGGAGGCGGATGTTAGATACGCAGTATTTT
>TRBV6-5|TRBJ1-5|NA|TRBD1
CASRPPGQGAAQHF
TGTGCCAGCAGGCCGCCGGGACAGGGGGCAGCCCAGCATTTT
>TRBV28|TRBJ2-1|NA|NA
CASQGYNEQFF
TGTGCCAGCCAGGGTTACAATGAGCAGTTCTTC
>TRBV19|TRBJ1-1|NA|TRBD1
CASSVGTGGSVVTEAFF
TGTGCCAGTAGTGTCGGGACAGGGGGCTCGGTAGTGACTGAAGCTTTCTTT
>TRBV4-3|TRBJ2-1|once|NA
CASSQAVRGHEQFF
TGCGCCAGCAGCCAAGCCGTGCGGGGACATGAGCAGTTCTTC
>TRBV6-5|TRBJ2-7|NA|NA
CASSLQGYSYEQYF
TGTGCCAGCAGCTTACAGGGATACTCCTACGAGCAGTACTTC
>TRBV5-8|TRBJ1-6|NA|NA
CASSPQGPNSPLHF
TGTGCCAGCAGCCCTCAGGGGCCGAATTCACCCCTCCACTTT
>TRBV11-2|TRBJ2-7|NA|TRBD2
CASSSLAGGTYEQYF
TGTGCCAGCAGCTCGTTAGCGGGTGGGACCTACGAGCAGTACTTC
>TRBV5-8|TRBJ2-5|NA|TRBD2
CASSVGLADQETQYF
TGTGCCAGCAGCGTGGGACTAGCGGACCAAGAGACCCAGTACTTC
>TRBV5-1|TRBJ2-7|once|TRBD1
CASSFWAPGGEQYF
TGCGCCAGCAGCTTCTGGGCGCCAGGGGGAGAGCAGTACTTC
>TRBV18|TRBJ2-5|NA|NA
CASSRAQTRQETQYF
TGTGCCAGCTCACGGGCGCAGACCCGTCAAGAGACCCAGTACTTC
>TRBV28|TRBJ2-6|NA|NA
CASSLQGLAGANVLTF
TGTGCCAGCAGTTTGCAGGGGCTGGCTGGGGCCAACGTCCTGACTTTC
>TRBV5-4|TRBJ2-1|NA|NA
CASSLAGGAGAYNEQFF
TGTGCCAGCAGCTTGGCCGGGGGCGCGGGGGCCTACAATGAGCAGTTCTTC
>TRBV28|TRBJ2-2|NA|TRBD1
CASSLGQGTTGELFF
TGTGCCAGCTCACTGGGACAGGGGACCACCGGGGAGCTGTTTTTT
>TRBV7-9|TRBJ2-5|NA|TRBD2
CASSPTSGRKGLRETQYF
TGTGCCAGCAGCCCGACTAGCGGGAGAAAGGGACTGCGTGAGACCCAGTACTTC
>TRBV6-6|TRBJ1-5|NA|NA
CASRHSNQPQHF
TGTGCCAGCAGACACAGCAATCAGCCCCAGCATTTT
>TRBV9|TRBJ2-2|NA|NA
CASSVKASEAPGELFF
TGTGCCAGCAGCGTAAAGGCTAGCGAGGCCCCCGGGGAGCTGTTTTTT
>TRBV6-1|TRBJ1-2|NA|NA
CASSEAQQALANYGYTF
TGTGCCAGCAGTGAGGCTCAACAGGCTTTAGCTAACTATGGCTACACCTTC
>TRBV6-5|TRBJ1-2|NA|TRBD1
CASSFRGLGYTF
TGTGCCAGCAGTTTCAGGGGGCTTGGCTACACCTTC